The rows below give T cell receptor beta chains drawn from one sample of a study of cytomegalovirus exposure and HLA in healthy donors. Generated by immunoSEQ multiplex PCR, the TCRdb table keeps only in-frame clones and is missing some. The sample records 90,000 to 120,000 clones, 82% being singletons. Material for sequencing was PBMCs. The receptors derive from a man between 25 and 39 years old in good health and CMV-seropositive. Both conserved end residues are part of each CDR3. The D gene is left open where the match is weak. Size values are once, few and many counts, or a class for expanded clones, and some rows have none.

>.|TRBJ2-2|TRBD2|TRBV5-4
TGTGCCAGCAGCTTGGAAAGCGGGGGGGCAAGAACCGGGGAGCTGTTTTTT
CASSLESGGARTGELFF
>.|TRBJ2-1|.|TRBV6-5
TGTGCCAGCAGTTACGACTGGAACAATGAGCAGTTCTTC
CASSYDWNNEQFF
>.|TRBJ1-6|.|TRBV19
TGTGCCAGTAGTAGCCGAGGGGGCTCCTATAATTCACCCCTCCACTTT
CASSSRGGSYNSPLHF
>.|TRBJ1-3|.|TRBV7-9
TGTTCCAGCAGTTCAAGTGACAGATCCCGTAGGGGAAACACCATATATTTT
CSSSSSDRSRRGNTIYF
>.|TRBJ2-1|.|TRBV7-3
TGTGCCAGCAGCTTAATAACGGTAAACAATGAGCAGTTCTTC
CASSLITVNNEQFF
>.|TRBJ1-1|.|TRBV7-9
TGTGCCAGCAGAGAGACGAACAGCCTAAACACTGAAGCTTTCTTT
CASRETNSLNTEAFF
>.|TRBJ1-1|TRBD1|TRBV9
TGTGCCAGCAGCGCTTGGGACAGCGAAGCTTTCTTT
CASSAWDSEAFF
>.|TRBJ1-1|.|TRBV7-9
TGTGCCAGCAGCTTAGTGGTCAGGGGCAACACTTTCTTT
CASSLVVRGNTFF
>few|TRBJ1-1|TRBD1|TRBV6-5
TGTGCCAGCAGTGAGTTACAGGGGCGAACTGAAGCTTTCTTT
CASSELQGRTEAFF
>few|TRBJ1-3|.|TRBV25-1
TGTGCCAGCAGTGCACAGGGTGGTGGAAACACCATATATTTT
CASSAQGGGNTIYF
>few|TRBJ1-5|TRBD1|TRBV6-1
TGTGCCAGCAGTGGACAGGGGGGGGACCAGCCCCAGCATTTT
CASSGQGGDQPQHF
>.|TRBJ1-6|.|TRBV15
TGTGCCACCGCAGGAAAAGGTGGTTCACCCCTCCACTTT
CATAGKGGSPLHF
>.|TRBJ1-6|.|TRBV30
TGTGCCTGGAGTGTTTTGGAGGTGAGCTCACCCCTCCACTTT
CAWSVLEVSSPLHF
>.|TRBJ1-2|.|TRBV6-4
TGTGCCAGCAGCCCAGAGGCAGGGCTCTATGGCTACACCTTC
CASSPEAGLYGYTF
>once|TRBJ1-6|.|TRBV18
TGTGCCAGCTCACCGGACTCTCCCCTTAATTCACCCCTCCACTTT
CASSPDSPLNSPLHF
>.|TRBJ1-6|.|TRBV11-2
TGTGCCAGCAGCCCCAGAGGACAGTTGATTAATTCACCCCTCCACTTT
CASSPRGQLINSPLHF
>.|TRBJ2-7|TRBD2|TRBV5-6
TGTGCCAGCAGCTCCTTCGGACTAGCGGGGGCCTTCTACGAGCAGTACTTC
CASSSFGLAGAFYEQYF
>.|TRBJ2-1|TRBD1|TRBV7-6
TGTGCCAGCAGCTTACCAGTAGGGACAGGGCACCACAATGAGCAGTTCTTC
CASSLPVGTGHHNEQFF
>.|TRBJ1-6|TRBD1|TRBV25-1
TGTGCCAGCAGTGAGGTTGACAGGGTTAATCCACCCCTCCACTTT
CASSEVDRVNPPLHF
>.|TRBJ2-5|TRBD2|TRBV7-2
TGTGCCAGCAGCCGCAGCGGGGGCCTCCAAGAGACCCAGTACTTC
CASSRSGGLQETQYF
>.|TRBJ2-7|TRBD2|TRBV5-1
TGCGCCAGCAGCTTGGACCCGGGGGGGTCACCCTACGAGCAGTACTTC
CASSLDPGGSPYEQYF
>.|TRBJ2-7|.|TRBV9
TGTGCCAGCAGCTACGGGACTCAGACTACCTACGAGCAGTACTTC
CASSYGTQTTYEQYF
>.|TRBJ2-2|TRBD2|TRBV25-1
TGTGCCAGCAGTGAACTTGGAGTAGCGGGGGGGTCCGGGGAGCTGTTTTTT
CASSELGVAGGSGELFF
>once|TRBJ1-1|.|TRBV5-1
TGCGCCAGCAGCTACGACAGTATAGTTGAAGCTTTCTTT
CASSYDSIVEAFF
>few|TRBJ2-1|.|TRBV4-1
TGCGCCAGCAGCCAAGGGCCAGGGGGGACCTACAATGAGCAGTTCTTC
CASSQGPGGTYNEQFF
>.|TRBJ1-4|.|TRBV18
TGTGCCAGCTCACCGGTCATTCGGGAGGAAAAACTGTTTTTT
CASSPVIREEKLFF
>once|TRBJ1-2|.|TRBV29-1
TGCAGCGTTGTGTCGGCGGCTATAGGCTACACCTTC
CSVVSAAIGYTF
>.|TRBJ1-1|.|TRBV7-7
TGTGCCAGCAGCTTAGGAGAGAACACTGAAGCTTTCTTT
CASSLGENTEAFF
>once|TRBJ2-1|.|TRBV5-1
TGCGCCAGCAGCTTGGAATACGGGGGGCGATACAATGAGCAGTTCTTC
CASSLEYGGRYNEQFF
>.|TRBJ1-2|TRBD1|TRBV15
TGTGCCACCAGCAAGAGGGGGCGCGGCTATGGCTACACCTTC
CATSKRGRGYGYTF
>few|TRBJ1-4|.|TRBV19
TGTGCCAGTAGTAGGCGCAGGGATTCGGTTAATGAAAAACTGTTTTTT
CASSRRRDSVNEKLFF
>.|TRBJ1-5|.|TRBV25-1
TGTGCCAGCAGTGAGTGGGCGGGGGCGAGCCAGCCCCAGCATTTT
CASSEWAGASQPQHF